This passage covers 26 T cell receptor beta chains from one sample sequenced in a study of radiotherapy plus CTLA-4 blockade in lung cancer. Only in-frame clones appear in the TCRdb table, and some are missing; sequencing was by immunoSEQ multiplex PCR. The profile shows about 31,000 clones, around four fifths of them singletons. Sequencing used peripheral blood, obtained from a patient treated with radiotherapy plus ipilimumab. The receptors stem from a human donor with non-small cell lung cancer who had stable disease on radiotherapy plus ipilimumab.

The chain recombines TRBV15 with TRBJ1-5; D remains ambiguous. Germline V gene lookup returns CDR1 LNHNV and CDR2 YYDKDF (reference sequence). The germline V and J ends were trimmed by 1 base and 1 base, with 14 bases remaining between them. The CDR3 length is 17 residues. CDR3 amino acids: CATSRARGGMSNQPQHF. The CDR3 DNA is TGTGCCACCAGCAGAGCTCGCGGAGGGATGAGCAATCAGCCCCAGCATTTT.

This clone has just a few counts. The chain uses TRBV30 and TRBJ1-4; D uncertain. V was pared by 3 bases and J by 8 bases, with 13 bases between. Germline CDR1 reads GTSNPN; CDR2 reads SVGIG (reference sequence). The CDR3 length is 13 residues. The CDR3 loop is CAWRLGLGEKLFF. In DNA form, the CDR3 reads TGTGCCTGGAGGTTAGGGCTTGGGGAAAAACTGTTTTTT.

The rearrangement joins TRBV6-1 to TRBJ1-1, with no clear D. This CDR3 is built from 12 residues. Deletions cut 5 bases from V and 8 bases from J, with 12 bases between. Per the germline V gene, CDR1 is MNHNS and CDR2 is SASEGT. CDR3 coding DNA: TGTGCCAGCAGTACCGGGCCCTGGGAAGCTTTCTTT. Its protein is CASSTGPWEAFF.

This chain uses TRBV27 with TRBJ1-4; D is uncertain. Per germline, CDR1 MNHEY and CDR2 SMNVEV (reference sequence). This CDR3 region has 14 residues. The V end lost 5 bases, the J end lost 7 bases, and 14 bases lay between the germline ends. The CDR3 DNA sequence: TGTGCCAGCAGTCTGACGGTGACTGGTGAAAAACTGTTTTTT. This gives the protein CASSLTVTGEKLFF.

There are a few counts of this clone. The genes are TRBV5-1 and TRBJ1-6; 9 nucleotides line up with TRBD1. The CDR3 is made up of 16 amino acids. Germline CDR1 is SGHRS and CDR2 is YFSETQ. The J segment lost 4 bases and the V segment lost 0 bases, leaving 2 bases of the junction unmatched. The CDR3 loop reads CASSLGTGAYNSPLHF. The CDR3 nucleotides read TGCGCCAGCAGCTTGGGGACAGGGGCGTATAATTCACCCCTCCACTTT.

The genes are TRBV18 and TRBJ1-2; D gene uncertain. V was cut by 5 bases and J by 5 bases, with 12 bases left in between. CDR1 and CDR2 from the germline V gene are KGHSH and LQKENI. The CDR3 has 13 amino acids. The CDR3 DNA reads TGTGCCAGCTCAATACCCGGAGAGTATGGCTACACCTTC. Amino acid sequence: CASSIPGEYGYTF.

This chain's CDR3 is CASTRDLNTGELFF. DNA of the CDR3: TGTGCCAGCACTAGGGACTTGAACACCGGGGAGCTGTTTTTT. The genes are TRBV6-5 and TRBJ2-2; perhaps TRBD2 as D (6 bases). V shed 7 bases and J shed 1 base, with 10 bases lying between them. Germline lookup yields CDR1 MNHEY and CDR2 SVGAGI. This CDR3 contains 14 residues.

V gene TRBV5-1 combines with J gene TRBJ2-1; a weak D match, TRBD1 (7 bases). The length of the CDR3 is 17 residues. Germline V gene sequence: CDR1 SGHRS, CDR2 YFSETQ. V shed 0 bases and J shed 2 bases, with 15 bases lying between them. The chain's CDR3 is CASSLGLTGRPYNEQFF. The CDR3 DNA follows: TGCGCCAGCAGCTTGGGCCTGACAGGGAGGCCCTACAATGAGCAGTTCTTC.

DNA for the CDR3: TGCGCCAGCAGCTTGGGGGACAACAACTATGGCTACACCTTC. Encoded protein: CASSLGDNNYGYTF. The chain has TRBV5-1 and TRBJ1-2; a weak D match, TRBD1 (6 bases). This CDR3 is built from 14 residues. V lost 0 bases and J lost 2, with 8 bases in between. Looked up from germline, CDR1 is SGHRS and CDR2 is YFSETQ.

This clone was recorded only once. This chain uses TRBV9 with TRBJ2-7; D gene unclear. The CDR3 contains 14 residues. Trimming took 0 bases from V and 0 from J, leaving 7 bases between them. Germline CDR1 and CDR2: SGDLS and YYNGEE. The CDR3, as DNA: TGTGCCAGCAGCGTAGGTCGGCACTCCTACGAGCAGTACGTC. Amino acid sequence: CASSVGRHSYEQYV.

The genes are TRBV19 and TRBJ2-3, with D unclear. The CDR3 contains 13 residues. Germline V gives CDR1 LNHDA, CDR2 SQIVND (reference sequence). V gave up 3 bases and J gave up 6 bases, with 10 bases separating them. The CDR3 loop is CASSIVPEDTQYF. As DNA, the CDR3 is TGTGCCAGTAGTATTGTCCCGGAGGATACGCAGTATTTT.

This chain connects TRBV25-1 to TRBJ1-2; D uncertain. CDR1 is MGHDK, CDR2 SYGVNS, per germline. Trimming cost V 2 bases and J 6 bases, with 13 bases left between them. The CDR3 runs 14 residues. In DNA, the CDR3 is TGTGCCAGCAGTGAAGTCGCATTAGAGGATGGCTACACCTTC. Translation gives CASSEVALEDGYTF.

This clone was recorded only once. The chain uses TRBV5-4 and TRBJ2-7; TRBD1 matches 9 bases. Trimming took 4 bases from V and 1 from J; bases not matched to a gene: 12. Germline V gives CDR1 SGHNT, CDR2 YYREEE (reference sequence). The length of the CDR3 is 17 residues. The CDR3, as DNA: TGTGCCAGCAGCCCGGGACAGGGAAGTAAGGTGTCCTACGAGCAGTACTTC. It codes for CASSPGQGSKVSYEQYF.

This clone was detected a few times. V usage is TRBV6-1 and J usage is TRBJ1-1; D is unresolved. This CDR3 spans 13 amino acids. Germline V gene data show CDR1 as MNHNS and CDR2 as SASEGT. V was trimmed by 8 bases and J by 1 base, leaving 11 bases between them. The CDR3 DNA is TGTGCCAGCGAAGGCCTCGCGAACACTGAAGCTTTCTTT. Translation: CASEGLANTEAFF.

CDR3 sequence: CASLRGRFTEAFF. The CDR3 bases are TGTGCCAGCCTGAGGGGACGGTTCACTGAAGCTTTCTTT. The chain has TRBV6-5 and TRBJ1-1; TRBD1 might be the D (5 bases). The CDR3 consists of 13 residues. Per the germline V gene, CDR1 is MNHEY and CDR2 is SVGAGI. The germline V and J ends were trimmed by 8 bases and 4 bases, with 14 bases remaining between them.

The chain uses TRBV27 and TRBJ2-7; TRBD1 aligns across 9 bases. Germline loops: CDR1 MNHEY, CDR2 SMNVEV (reference sequence). J gave up 2 bases and V 3 bases, and 5 bases lay outside the gene matches. This CDR3 contains 15 residues. CDR3 loop: CASSFSGTGPYEQYV. The CDR3 region has the DNA TGTGCCAGCAGTTTCTCCGGGACAGGGCCCTACGAGCAGTACGTC.

This clone came up once. This rearrangement joins TRBV18 to TRBJ2-1; D unclear. V was shortened by 3 bases and J by 5 bases, with 11 bases between the two germline ends. The length of the CDR3 is 14 residues. CDR1 and CDR2 from the germline V gene are KGHSH and LQKENI. CDR3 protein: CASSPVSLNNEQFF. The CDR3 nucleotides read TGTGCCAGCTCACCGGTCAGCTTGAACAATGAGCAGTTCTTC.

The sample holds one count of this clone. V is TRBV5-4 and J is TRBJ1-3; D perhaps matches TRBD1 (6 bases). Germline assignment: CDR1 SGHNT and CDR2 YYREEE (reference sequence). V was clipped by 5 bases and J by 2 bases, with 17 bases between them. The CDR3 totals 16 residues. The CDR3 coding sequence is TGTGCCAGCAGTGCGGATATGGGGGCGGCTGGAAACACCATATATTTT. Encoded protein: CASSADMGAAGNTIYF.

The chain combines TRBV4-1 with TRBJ2-7; 8 positions agree with TRBD1. There are 14 residues in the CDR3. The V gene end was trimmed by 2 bases and the J gene end by 4 bases; junction bases not matched to a gene: 4. Germline values: CDR1 MGHRA, CDR2 YSYEKL. The CDR3 loop reads CASSQLTGDYEQYV. CDR3 bases: TGCGCCAGCAGCCAATTGACAGGGGATTACGAGCAGTACGTC.

The V gene is TRBV10-2, the J gene TRBJ2-3; 10 nucleotides agree with TRBD2. The germline CDR1 and CDR2 sequences are WSHSY and SAAADI. The V segment lost 0 bases and the J segment 4 bases; nucleotides outside the gene matches: 10. This CDR3 is 18 amino acids long. CDR3 sequence reads: CASSESFVLAGFSDTQYF. Here the CDR3 DNA reads TGCGCCAGCAGTGAGTCCTTTGTACTAGCGGGGTTCTCAGATACGCAGTATTTT.

This clone was found a few times. The V gene is TRBV30, the J gene TRBJ1-5, with 9 positions matching TRBD1. The CDR3 covers 14 residues. Unmatched junction bases numbered 6, after V lost 3 bases and J lost 6 bases. Germline V gives CDR1 GTSNPN, CDR2 SVGIG (reference sequence). The CDR3 DNA reads as TGTGCCTGGAGACAGGGGGCCCCTGGTCAGCCCCAGCATTTT. Translated: CAWRQGAPGQPQHF.

The chain has TRBV7-9 and TRBJ1-1; no firm D call. Germline V gene sequence: CDR1 SEHNR, CDR2 FQNEAQ (reference sequence). Trimming pared 5 bases from V and 0 bases from J, leaving 10 bases between. The CDR3 has 14 residues. This CDR3 reads CASSIGTVNTEAFF. CDR3 in DNA: TGTGCCAGCAGCATTGGTACGGTGAACACTGAAGCTTTCTTT.

V gene TRBV6-5 combines with J gene TRBJ1-2; TRBD1 matches 8 bases. The V and J ends lost 5 bases and 4 bases, in that order; junction bases with no gene match: 6. Germline-derived CDR1 and CDR2 are MNHEY and SVGAGI. CDR3 size: 14 residues. In nucleotides, the CDR3 is TGTGCCAGCAGTATTGACAGGGGCAGCTATGGCTACACCTTC. The encoded protein is CASSIDRGSYGYTF.

This clone has a single count. The V and J genes are TRBV10-3 and TRBJ1-1, with D unclear. Germline assignment: CDR1 ENHRY and CDR2 SYGVKD. V gave up 4 bases and J gave up 2 bases, with 14 bases separating them. This CDR3 is 15 amino acids long. In DNA, the CDR3 is TGTGCCATCAGTGGAGGAGGGCAGCTCAACACTGAAGCTTTCTTT. Protein sequence: CAISGGGQLNTEAFF.

The chain employs TRBV4-1 and TRBJ2-2; a weak D match, TRBD2 (6 bases). CDR1 and CDR2 (germline): MGHRA, YSYEKL. The CDR3 runs to 18 residues. V lost 0 bases, J lost 0 bases, and 14 bases lay in between. CDR3 loop: CASSQDGGRFPNTGELFF. The CDR3, as DNA: TGCGCCAGCAGCCAAGATGGAGGGAGGTTCCCGAACACCGGGGAGCTGTTTTTT.

V gene TRBV18 combines with J gene TRBJ1-6; D is possibly TRBD1 (6 bases). Germline CDR1 reads KGHSH; CDR2 reads LQKENI. The CDR3 runs 16 residues. The V end lost 0 bases, the J end lost 10 bases, and 16 bases lay between the germline ends. The CDR3 DNA reads TGTGCCAGCTCACCACCGGTACAGGGCGCTATATCACCCCTCCACTTT. Its translation: CASSPPVQGAISPLHF.